This TCR beta chain was documented in a study of T-cell memory formation after mild COVID-19. This clonotype was recorded a few times. Its target is not known. Each CDR3 protein gets one entry after TCRdb re-called the 5' RACE reads with MiXCR. Of about 110,000 distinct CDR3 sequences listed, about a sixth are singletons. General study findings and limits: Within pre-infection memory, some responding clones were found, suggesting cross-reactive memory joined. Shrinking CD4+ clones resided mostly in CM and EM, and CD8+ ones in EMRA. In second-wave clones peaking day 37, SARS-CoV-2 specificity remained unconfirmed.

The CDR3 is 14 amino acids. V lost 1 base, J lost 2 bases, and 10 bases lay in between. Germline CDR1 reads SGHKS; CDR2 reads YYEKEE (reference sequence). The chain combines TRBV5-5 with TRBJ2-7, with D possibly being TRBD1 (6 bases). This receptor was taken from a man younger than 30 who had mild COVID-19 (a few samples of this study predate the infection). Cell type and time point are not known. Material for sequencing was PBMCs or a T cell subset sorted from them (not recorded which). In nucleotides, the CDR3 is TGTGCCAGCAGCTTGACAGGGTATGCCTACGAGCAGTACGTC. Amino acid sequence: CASSLTGYAYEQYV.